These 29 T cell receptor beta chains originate from one sample sequenced in a study of Ad26.COV2.S vaccination and SARS-CoV-2 variants. As for treatment: some 19 received Ad26.COV2.S at low or high dose, single or two shots; 5 received placebo; per-sample allocation not given. Samples analyzed were those drawn on day 63 after the first vaccine or placebo injection. Clones were sequenced by immunoSEQ multiplex PCR, and TCRdb holds only the in-frame ones, with some missing. The sample gives about half a million clones, 89% of which show up once; 1.5% to 2% is in the top ten. The sample here was peripheral blood, taken in a trial of Ad26.COV2.S vaccine versus placebo. These receptors originate from a person aged 18 to 59 who received the Ad26.COV2.S COVID-19 vaccine or a placebo.

The rearrangement uses TRBV27 and TRBJ2-6; 7 bases agree with TRBD1. V dropped 8 bases and J dropped 2; count of bases not matched to a gene: 0. The germline gives CDR1 MNHEY, CDR2 SMNVEV (reference sequence). The CDR3 has 13 amino acids. The CDR3 loop reads CASGQAGANVLTF. The DNA of the CDR3 is TGTGCCAGCGGACAGGCTGGGGCCAACGTCCTGACTTTC.

This chain joins TRBV18 and TRBJ2-1, with 8 bases identical to TRBD2. Trimming removed 3 bases from V and 9 bases from J; junction bases left unmatched: 16. Germline V gene sequence: CDR1 KGHSH, CDR2 LQKENI. The CDR3 is made up of 17 amino acids. CDR3 nucleotides: TGTGCCAGCTCACCTAAAATCCCGGGACTAGATCAGGGTGAGCAGTTCTTC. It encodes CASSPKIPGLDQGEQFF.

The chain couples TRBV20-1 to TRBJ1-2; weak D call: TRBD1 (5 bases). The CDR3 sequence is 13 residues long. Deletions cut 3 bases from V and 4 bases from J, with 12 bases between. Per germline, CDR1 DFQATT and CDR2 SNEGSKA (reference sequence). For the CDR3, the DNA is TGCAGTGCTAGTGCCGGGACCAGCTATGGCTACACCTTC. This sequence encodes CSASAGTSYGYTF.

The rearrangement links TRBV11-3 to TRBJ2-1; 9 bases are a match to TRBD1. J gave up 1 base and V 3 bases, and 1 base lay outside the gene matches. The CDR3 has 15 amino acids. Looked up from germline, CDR1 is SGHNT and CDR2 is YENEEA. CDR3: CASSLDRGSYNEQFF. The CDR3 DNA follows: TGTGCCAGCAGCTTGGACAGGGGTTCCTACAATGAGCAGTTCTTC.

About this clone: Other DNA sequences of this sample code for an identical CDR3. V gene TRBV28 combines with J gene TRBJ1-5, with 7 bases matching TRBD1. The CDR3 extends over 15 amino acids. In germline, CDR1 is MDHEN, CDR2 SYDVKM. Unmatched junction bases numbered 7, after V lost 5 bases and J lost 3 bases. The CDR3 here is CASSPRTGSNQPQHF. The CDR3 bases are TGTGCCAGCAGTCCTCGGACAGGCTCCAATCAGCCCCAGCATTTT.

The rearrangement uses TRBV27 and TRBJ1-2; D ambiguous. The germline CDR1 and CDR2 sequences are MNHEY and SMNVEV (reference sequence). The CDR3 is made up of 13 amino acids. With 3 bases removed from V and 2 bases from J, the gap between germline ends came to 7 bases. CDR3 residues: CASSFSGNYGYTF. CDR3 coding DNA: TGTGCCAGCAGTTTTTCGGGAAACTATGGCTACACCTTC.

The J gene is TRBJ1-1, the V gene TRBV6-2 or TRBV6-3; D might be TRBD1 (5 bases). From germline, CDR1 is MNHEY and CDR2 SVGEGT. The CDR3 contains 11 residues. Trimming pared 5 bases from V and 11 bases from J, leaving 12 bases between. In DNA, the CDR3 is TGTGCCAGCAGTCTCTCGGGGGTTGCTTTCTTT. Encoded protein: CASSLSGVAFF.

This sequence joins TRBV6-5 and TRBJ1-1; D uncertain. Trimming left V 0 bases short and J 7 bases short, with 9 bases between. Per germline, CDR1 MNHEY and CDR2 SVGAGI. The CDR3 is 13 residues long. CDR3 sequence (DNA): TGTGCCAGCAGTTACTCGGTCGGGGTTGAAGCTTTCTTT. This encodes CASSYSVGVEAFF.

The DNA for the CDR3 is TGCAGCGTTGGGGGACAGATATACAATGAGCAGTTCTTC. Protein: CSVGGQIYNEQFF. This chain joins TRBV29-1 and TRBJ2-1; TRBD1 aligns across 7 bases. V lost 4 bases and J lost 4; bases outside the gene matches: 4. Germline V gives CDR1 SQVTM, CDR2 ANQGSEA. The CDR3 contains 13 residues.

CDR3 DNA: TGTGCCAGCTCAATAGCGGGAGTGTACGAGCAGTACTTC. Its translation: CASSIAGVYEQYF. The chain links TRBV27 to TRBJ2-7; 9 bases are shared with TRBD2. Germline V lookup: CDR1 MNHEY, CDR2 SMNVEV (reference sequence). The CDR3 is 13 residues long. Trimming cost V 8 bases and J 4 bases; bases outside gene matches: 6.

The chain joins TRBV7-9 to TRBJ2-7; D ambiguous. The V gene's germline CDR1 is SEHNR and CDR2 FQNEAQ (reference sequence). The V gene lost 5 bases and the J gene lost 3 bases, with 14 bases spanning the gap. The CDR3 contains 14 residues. The CDR3 bases are TGTGCCAGCAGCCCCGGCGGTTCGTTCTACGAGCAGTACTTC. This gives the protein CASSPGGSFYEQYF.

The V gene is TRBV5-8, the J gene TRBJ1-3; TRBD1 might be the D (5 bases). CDR3 length: 15 amino acids. From germline, CDR1 is SGHTS and CDR2 YDEGEE. Trimming took 2 bases from V and 4 from J, leaving 13 bases between them. CDR3 nucleotides: TGTGCCAGCAGCTTATCCTGGGGGTCCGGAAACACCATATATTTT. Translating it yields CASSLSWGSGNTIYF.

The chain carries TRBV3-1 (or the pseudogene TRBV3-2) and TRBJ2-5, with 10 bases fitting TRBD2. The germline gives CDR1 LGHDT, CDR2 YNNKEL (reference sequence). CDR3 size: 15 residues. The V and J ends lost 5 bases and 2 bases, in that order; junction bases with no gene match: 5. The DNA for the CDR3 is TGTGCCAGCAGCGACTCAGCGGGGGGGCAAGAGACCCAGTACTTC. Translation gives CASSDSAGGQETQYF.

J is TRBJ1-2 and V is TRBV19; D is unresolved. CDR1 is LNHDA and CDR2 is SQIVND in the germline V gene (reference sequence). The CDR3 is 12 amino acids. Trimming shortened V by 5 bases and J by 8 bases, and 12 bases separated the two germline ends. In DNA, the CDR3 is TGTGCCAGTAGTTCCAATGTGGGAGGCTACACCTTC. It codes for CASSSNVGGYTF.

The chain links TRBV5-4 to TRBJ2-7; D gene uncertain. V was shortened by 3 bases and J by 2 bases, with 12 bases between the two germline ends. This CDR3 has 14 amino acids. Germline V gene data show CDR1 as SGHNT and CDR2 as YYREEE (reference sequence). This CDR3 is CASSSMDPAYEQYF. CDR3 coding DNA: TGTGCCAGCAGCTCCATGGACCCCGCCTACGAGCAGTACTTC.

This clone was recorded once. The rearrangement links TRBV7-9 to TRBJ1-6; no reliable D call. Germline V gene data show CDR1 as SEHNR and CDR2 as FQNEAQ (reference sequence). Trimming took off 1 base at V and 0 bases at J, with 7 bases between the two ends. The CDR3 has 16 residues. CDR3 sequence reads: CASSLGSSSYNSPLHF. The CDR3 nucleotides read TGTGCCAGCAGCTTAGGCAGCAGCTCCTATAATTCACCCCTCCACTTT.

This chain connects TRBV2 to TRBJ1-5; 8 bases map to TRBD1. The germline gives CDR1 SNHLY, CDR2 FYNNEI. The V segment lost 3 bases and the J segment 5 bases; nucleotides outside the gene matches: 9. The CDR3 has 16 residues. The CDR3 here is CASSDLRTGIDQPQHF. Written as DNA, the CDR3 is TGTGCCAGCAGTGATTTGCGGACAGGGATCGATCAGCCCCAGCATTTT.

The V gene is TRBV19, the J gene TRBJ2-3; D possibly corresponds to TRBD1 (6 bases). The CDR3 is made up of 14 amino acids. The germline V and J ends were trimmed by 4 bases and 4 bases, with 12 bases remaining between them. Looked up from germline, CDR1 is LNHDA and CDR2 is SQIVND (reference sequence). DNA for the CDR3: TGTGCCAGTAGTAAGGGGGTTGGCGCAGATACGCAGTATTTT. Encoded protein: CASSKGVGADTQYF.

The chain carries TRBV30 and TRBJ2-7; 8 bases line up with TRBD1. From germline, CDR1 is GTSNPN and CDR2 SVGIG (reference sequence). The junction had 5 bases not matched to a gene; V was cut back by 2 bases and J by 5 bases. The CDR3 is 13 residues long. The CDR3 reads CAWSSLQGDEQYF. CDR3 DNA: TGTGCCTGGAGTTCCTTACAGGGGGACGAGCAGTACTTC.

V and J are TRBV5-1 and TRBJ2-7; 7 nucleotides line up with TRBD2. CDR1 and CDR2 from the germline V gene are SGHRS and YFSETQ. This CDR3 is 17 amino acids long. With V trimmed by 4 bases and J by 1 base, 14 bases remained unmatched. The CDR3 DNA is TGCGCCAGCAGCCCAGAATACACGCGGGAGTTATCCTACGAGCAGTACTTC. The encoded protein is CASSPEYTRELSYEQYF.

The chain combines TRBV20-1 with TRBJ2-1, with 14 bases identical to TRBD2. Germline V gene data show CDR1 as DFQATT and CDR2 as SNEGSKA (reference sequence). The CDR3 has 18 residues. J was trimmed by 7 bases and V by 3 bases; bases with no gene match: 14. The CDR3 loop is CSASIHGLAGGLGNEQFF. In nucleotides, the CDR3 is TGCAGTGCTAGTATCCATGGACTAGCGGGAGGTTTGGGGAATGAGCAGTTCTTC.

This clone has just one count. The V and J genes are TRBV5-1 and TRBJ2-1; a possible D gene is TRBD2 (6 bases). Germline V lookup: CDR1 SGHRS, CDR2 YFSETQ. Trimming cost V 3 bases and J 0 bases, with 13 bases left between them. The CDR3 loop spans 16 amino acids. CDR3 residues: CASSSRGGGSYNEQFF. The CDR3, as DNA: TGCGCCAGCAGCTCCCGTGGGGGAGGCTCCTACAATGAGCAGTTCTTC. Complete variable domain (other parts from reference TRBV5-1 and TRBJ2-1): KAGVTQTPRYLIKTRGQQVTLSCSPISGHRSVSWYQQTPGQGLQFLFEYFSETQRNKGNFPGRFSGRQFSNSRSEMNVSTLELGDSALYLCASSSRGGGSYNEQFFGPGTRLTVL.

This sequence joins TRBV7-9 and TRBJ2-1; maybe TRBD2 (6 bases). V was pared by 1 base and J by 7 bases, with 14 bases between. CDR3 length equals 15 residues. Germline V gene lookup returns CDR1 SEHNR and CDR2 FQNEAQ (reference sequence). The CDR3 bases are TGTGCCAGCAGCTTAGTCTCCGGGACTTTTAATGAGCAGTTCTTC. It yields the protein CASSLVSGTFNEQFF.

The V call is TRBV6-2 or TRBV6-3, the J call TRBJ1-6; D remains ambiguous. Trimming left V 5 bases short and J 10 bases short, with 6 bases between. CDR1 and CDR2 (germline): MNHEY, SVGEGT. The length of the CDR3 is 11 residues. The CDR3 nucleotides read TGTGCCAGCAGTGGCGGATCACCCCTCCACTTT. It codes for CASSGGSPLHF.

The CDR3 bases are TGTGCCAGAGAGACAGCGGATGGCAATCAGCCCCAGCATTTT. It yields the protein CARETADGNQPQHF. The gene calls are TRBV3-1 (or the pseudogene TRBV3-2) and TRBJ1-5, with a possible D match to TRBD1 (5 bases). This CDR3 has 14 residues. From germline, CDR1 is LGHDT and CDR2 YNNKEL (reference sequence). V lost 9 bases and J 2 bases, leaving 14 bases between the germline ends.

The rearrangement links TRBV7-9 to TRBJ2-5; 11 bases map to TRBD2. The germline V gene has CDR1 SEHNR and CDR2 FQNEAQ (reference sequence). The CDR3 runs 16 residues. V lost 5 bases and J lost 3; bases outside the gene matches: 8. The CDR3 DNA is TGTGCCAGCAGCGTCCGACCGGGACTAGCGGAAGAGACCCAGTACTTC. It yields the protein CASSVRPGLAEETQYF.

This rearrangement joins TRBV27 to TRBJ1-1; D gene uncertain. The CDR3 contains 13 residues. Trimming took 2 bases from V and 8 from J, leaving 12 bases between them. Germline values: CDR1 MNHEY, CDR2 SMNVEV (reference sequence). The CDR3 loop is CASSLIIGAEAFF. The CDR3 DNA is TGTGCCAGCAGTTTAATCATCGGAGCGGAAGCTTTCTTT.

This chain uses TRBV3-1 (or the pseudogene TRBV3-2) with TRBJ1-3; D uncertain. V was pared by 4 bases and J by 4 bases, with 8 bases between. In germline, CDR1 is LGHDT, CDR2 YNNKEL (reference sequence). The CDR3 consists of 13 residues. As DNA, the CDR3 is TGTGCCAGCAGCCCCAGAGGGGGAAACACCATATATTTT. This encodes CASSPRGGNTIYF.

The genes are TRBV7-9 and TRBJ2-2; 9 positions match TRBD1. The CDR3 is made up of 16 amino acids. Germline V gene sequence: CDR1 SEHNR, CDR2 FQNEAQ (reference sequence). The J segment lost 1 base and the V segment lost 4 bases, leaving 4 bases of the junction unmatched. CDR3 DNA sequence: TGTGCCAGCAGCTCGGGGGGACAGGGGAACACCGGGGAGCTGTTTTTT. Residues: CASSSGGQGNTGELFF.